Detailed here is one T cell receptor beta chain. The CDR3 has 14 residues. V lost 3 bases, J lost 9 bases, and 3 bases stayed unmatched. This sample was included in a study of T cells in Graves' hyperthyroidism and ophthalmopathy. TCR beta CDR3 regions were amplified from RNA transcripts. In the first-round RT-PCR of the TCR CDR3, the HTBI primer set was used. TCRdb reprocessed the multiplex PCR reads via MiXCR and lists one record per CDR3 protein. The sample holds fewer than 900,000 distinct CDR3 sequences; roughly a sixth are singletons and the top ten take approximately 16%. The sample comprised blood. The J gene is TRBJ1-6, the V gene TRBV12-3 or TRBV12-4; TRBD1 matches 9 bases. The receptor was isolated from a woman aged 50 to 60 with Graves' hyperthyroidism that later progressed to Graves' ophthalmopathy. The CDR3 loop reads CASSLEDRGSPLHF. The CDR3 bases are TGTGCCAGCAGTTTGGAGGACAGGGGTTCACCCCTCCACTTT.